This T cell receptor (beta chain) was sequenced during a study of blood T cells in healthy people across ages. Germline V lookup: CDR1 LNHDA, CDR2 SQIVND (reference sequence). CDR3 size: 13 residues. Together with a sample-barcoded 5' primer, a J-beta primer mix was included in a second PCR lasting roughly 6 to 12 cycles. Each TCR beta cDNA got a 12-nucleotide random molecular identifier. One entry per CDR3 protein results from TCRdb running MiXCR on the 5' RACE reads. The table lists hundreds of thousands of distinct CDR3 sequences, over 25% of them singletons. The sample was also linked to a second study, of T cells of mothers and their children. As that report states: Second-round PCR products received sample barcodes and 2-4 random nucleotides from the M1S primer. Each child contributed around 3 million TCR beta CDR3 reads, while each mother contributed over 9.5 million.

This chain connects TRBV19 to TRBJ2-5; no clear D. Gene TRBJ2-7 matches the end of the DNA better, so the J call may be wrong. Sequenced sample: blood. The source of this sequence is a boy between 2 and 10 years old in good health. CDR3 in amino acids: CASQSGSSYEQYF. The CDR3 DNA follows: TGTGCCAGTCAAAGTGGCAGCTCCTACGAGCAGTACTTC.